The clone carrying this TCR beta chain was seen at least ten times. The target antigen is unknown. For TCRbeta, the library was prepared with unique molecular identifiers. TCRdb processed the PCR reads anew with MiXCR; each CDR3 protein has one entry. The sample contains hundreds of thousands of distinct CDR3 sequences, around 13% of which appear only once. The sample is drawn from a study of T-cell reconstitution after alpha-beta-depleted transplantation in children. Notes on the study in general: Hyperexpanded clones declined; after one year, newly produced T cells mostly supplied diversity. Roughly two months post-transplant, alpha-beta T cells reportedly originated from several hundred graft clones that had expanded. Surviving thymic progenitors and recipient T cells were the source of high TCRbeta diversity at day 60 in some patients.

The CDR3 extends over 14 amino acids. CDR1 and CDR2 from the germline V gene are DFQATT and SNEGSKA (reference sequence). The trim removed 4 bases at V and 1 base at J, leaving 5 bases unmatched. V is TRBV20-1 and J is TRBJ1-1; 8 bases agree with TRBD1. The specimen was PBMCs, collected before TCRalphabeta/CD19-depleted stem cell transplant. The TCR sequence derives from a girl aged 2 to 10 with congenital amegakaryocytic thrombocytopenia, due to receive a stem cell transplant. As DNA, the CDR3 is TGCAGTGCTACCACCGGGACAGGGAACACTGAAGCTTTCTTT. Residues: CSATTGTGNTEAFF.